Listed here are 31 T cell receptor beta chains from one sample, sequenced in a study of cytomegalovirus exposure and HLA in healthy donors. Use of 60 Vbeta and 13 Jbeta primers characterized the PCR. Assay used: immunoSEQ multiplex PCR; TCRdb lists only in-frame clones, some missing. This sample has about 130,000 clones, with roughly four fifths found just once. Sequenced sample: PBMCs. The receptor set was obtained from a woman between 35 and 50 years old in good health and CMV-seropositive.

V usage is TRBV11-2 and J usage is TRBJ2-7; D gene ambiguous. Germline CDR1 and CDR2: SGHAT and FQNNGV. CDR3 length equals 15 residues. V shed 5 bases and J shed 5 bases, with 19 bases lying between them. CDR3 amino acids: CASSPPRRHFNEQYF. The CDR3 DNA is TGTGCCAGCAGCCCTCCCCGTCGACATTTCAACGAGCAGTACTTC.

The CDR3 is CASATRQLETQYF. The CDR3 region has the DNA TGTGCCAGTGCTACTAGGCAGCTAGAGACCCAGTACTTC. V and J are TRBV19 and TRBJ2-5, with D possibly TRBD2 on 5 matching bases. The V gene's germline CDR1 is LNHDA and CDR2 SQIVND (reference sequence). There are 13 residues in the CDR3. V was clipped by 8 bases and J by 4 bases, with 14 bases between them.

The chain has TRBV6-1 and TRBJ1-2, with 8 positions matching TRBD1. J lost 2 bases, V lost 0 bases, and 8 bases had no gene match. Germline CDR1 MNHNS, CDR2 SASEGT. The CDR3 covers 17 residues. The chain's CDR3 is CASSEARRAGGNYGYTF. In DNA form, the CDR3 reads TGTGCCAGCAGTGAAGCTAGAAGGGCAGGGGGCAACTATGGCTACACCTTC.

This chain links TRBV5-4 with TRBJ2-7; D remains ambiguous. Deletions cut 2 bases from V and 0 bases from J, with 6 bases between. Germline assignment: CDR1 SGHNT and CDR2 YYREEE (reference sequence). There are 13 residues in the CDR3. The chain's CDR3 is CASSFGLSYEQYF. The CDR3, as DNA: TGTGCCAGCAGCTTTGGGCTCTCCTACGAGCAGTACTTC.

V usage is TRBV7-2 and J usage is TRBJ2-7; weak D call: TRBD2 (5 bases). The germline V gene has CDR1 SGHTA and CDR2 FQGNSA. This CDR3 has 15 residues. The V gene lost 1 base and the J gene lost 6 bases, with 16 bases spanning the gap. The CDR3: CASSLDRVGAREQYF. For the CDR3, the DNA is TGTGCCAGCAGCTTAGACCGCGTGGGAGCTCGCGAGCAGTACTTC.

This chain connects TRBV2 to TRBJ2-1; 9 bases align to TRBD1. From germline, CDR1 is SNHLY and CDR2 FYNNEI. V shed 10 bases, J shed 5 bases, and the junction held 12 bases outside the gene matches. The CDR3 spans 15 residues. The CDR3 nucleotides are TGTGCCATAATTACAGGGGGCTCTGGGGACAATGAGCAGTTCTTC. It yields the protein CAIITGGSGDNEQFF.

V usage is TRBV5-1 and J usage is TRBJ2-1, with TRBD2 matching over 8 bases. Unmatched junction bases numbered 4, after V lost 4 bases and J lost 4 bases. The CDR3 contains 14 residues. Germline V gene lookup returns CDR1 SGHRS and CDR2 YFSETQ. The CDR3 nucleotides read TGCGCCAGCAGCCCCAGCGGGGGTTACAATGAGCAGTTCTTC. Amino acid sequence: CASSPSGGYNEQFF.

The chain links TRBV6-5 to TRBJ1-1; no clear D gene. CDR3 size: 13 residues. CDR1 MNHEY and CDR2 SVGAGI come from the germline V gene. Trimming stripped 6 bases from V and 1 base from J, with 9 bases between. The CDR3 loop is CASSRVGNTEAFF. CDR3 bases: TGTGCCAGCAGCCGCGTCGGGAACACTGAAGCTTTCTTT.

This clone was seen a handful of times. The rearrangement uses TRBV5-4 and TRBJ1-1; 11 bases align to TRBD1. Germline lookup yields CDR1 SGHNT and CDR2 YYREEE (reference sequence). This CDR3 contains 15 residues. Germline trimming cut 3 bases from V and 4 bases from J; bases unmatched to any gene: 5. CDR3 in amino acids: CASSSRDRGGTEAFF. CDR3 DNA sequence: TGTGCCAGCAGCTCCCGGGACAGGGGGGGCACTGAAGCTTTCTTT.

The chain recombines TRBV9 with TRBJ2-1; 7 bases agree with TRBD1. J gave up 0 bases and V 3 bases, and 9 bases lay outside the gene matches. This CDR3 has 17 residues. CDR1 SGDLS and CDR2 YYNGEE come from the germline V gene. The CDR3 is CASSDPRAGGSYNEQFF. The DNA of the CDR3 is TGTGCCAGCAGCGACCCGAGGGCAGGGGGCTCCTACAATGAGCAGTTCTTC.

V gene TRBV5-4 combines with J gene TRBJ1-1, with D unresolved. Per the germline V gene, CDR1 is SGHNT and CDR2 is YYREEE (reference sequence). Trimming took 2 bases from V and 0 from J, leaving 8 bases between them. The CDR3 contains 14 residues. In DNA, the CDR3 is TGTGCCAGCAGCTTCGGCGGCATGAACACTGAAGCTTTCTTT. Translating it yields CASSFGGMNTEAFF.

The chain employs TRBV27 and TRBJ2-5; tentatively, D is TRBD1 (5 bases). TRBJ2-7 explains the end of the DNA better; the J call may be wrong. Germline V gene lookup returns CDR1 MNHEY and CDR2 SMNVEV (reference sequence). The CDR3 sequence is 14 residues long. CDR3: CASSLFSQGYEQYF. The CDR3 DNA reads as TGTGCCAGCAGTTTATTTAGCCAGGGCTACGAGCAGTACTTC.

This CDR3 reads CASSTRGVTDTQYF. The CDR3 region has the DNA TGTGCCAGCAGCACCCGGGGGGTAACAGATACGCAGTATTTT. The gene calls are TRBV5-6 and TRBJ2-3; 7 bases match TRBD2. V gave up 4 bases and J gave up 3 bases; unmatched junction bases: 5. The germline CDR1 and CDR2 sequences are SGHDT and YYEEEE. The CDR3 is made up of 14 amino acids.

This clone has only one observation. The chain is built from TRBV29-1 and TRBJ2-7; 8 positions agree with TRBD1. The CDR3 is 15 amino acids. The J segment lost 1 base and the V segment lost 5 bases, leaving 10 bases of the junction unmatched. Germline V gene sequence: CDR1 SQVTM, CDR2 ANQGSEA. The CDR3: CSVRQGAIGSYEQYF. Here the CDR3 DNA reads TGCAGCGTTCGTCAGGGGGCGATTGGTTCCTACGAGCAGTACTTC.

V usage is TRBV2 and J usage is TRBJ2-7; tentative D call: TRBD2 (6 bases). The CDR3 totals 13 residues. The V gene lost 7 bases and the J gene lost 2 bases, with 12 bases spanning the gap. The germline V gene has CDR1 SNHLY and CDR2 FYNNEI. The CDR3 spells CASMGRKTYEQYF. CDR3 nucleotide sequence: TGTGCCAGCATGGGGAGGAAGACCTACGAGCAGTACTTC.

The chain couples TRBV10-1 to TRBJ1-1, with TRBD1 identical over 7 bases. This CDR3 region has 14 residues. V lost 2 bases and J lost 6; bases outside the gene matches: 6. Germline values: CDR1 WNHNN, CDR2 SYGVQD (reference sequence). Here the CDR3 reads CASSEGRGRAEAFF. The CDR3 DNA reads TGCGCCAGCAGTGAGGGCAGGGGGAGAGCTGAAGCTTTCTTT.

This chain links TRBV5-1 with TRBJ2-1; perhaps TRBD2 as D (7 bases). V shed 0 bases and J shed 0 bases, with 10 bases lying between them. Germline CDR1 reads SGHRS; CDR2 reads YFSETQ. CDR3 length: 16 residues. The CDR3 protein is CASSLAGGSSYNEQFF. CDR3 in DNA: TGCGCCAGCAGCTTGGCGGGGGGCTCCTCCTACAATGAGCAGTTCTTC.

The table lists this clone with a count of one. The chain carries TRBV6-1 and TRBJ2-7; 9 nucleotides match TRBD1. The germline V gene has CDR1 MNHNS and CDR2 SASEGT. The CDR3 spans 15 residues. With 6 bases clipped from V and 5 bases from J, the junction kept 11 bases outside the gene matches. Here the CDR3 reads CASRATGTGLDEQYF. Written as DNA, the CDR3 is TGTGCCAGCAGGGCAACTGGGACAGGGCTCGACGAGCAGTACTTC.

This chain links TRBV27 with TRBJ2-1; 7 bases map to TRBD2. Per germline, CDR1 MNHEY and CDR2 SMNVEV (reference sequence). CDR3 length equals 14 residues. Trimming cost V 3 bases and J 7 bases; bases outside gene matches: 6. Here the CDR3 reads CASSFGAGVNEQFF. CDR3 coding DNA: TGTGCCAGCAGTTTTGGGGCGGGAGTAAATGAGCAGTTCTTC.

This clone is a singleton in its sample. This chain connects TRBV29-1 to TRBJ2-2; 9 bases align to TRBD2. The CDR3 extends over 14 amino acids. Germline CDR1 SQVTM, CDR2 ANQGSEA. V was pared by 6 bases and J by 6 bases, with 8 bases of the junction left unmatched. CDR3 sequence reads: CSVLGTSYPGELFF. In DNA, the CDR3 is TGCAGCGTCCTCGGGACTAGCTATCCCGGGGAGCTGTTTTTT.

The chain combines TRBV25-1 with TRBJ1-1; maybe TRBD1 (6 bases). Germline V gene lookup returns CDR1 MGHDK and CDR2 SYGVNS. The V end was cut by 7 bases, the J end by 4 bases, with 16 bases between. The CDR3 spans 14 residues. CDR3 sequence: CASIRGGGRTEAFF. In DNA, the CDR3 is TGTGCCAGCATCCGAGGGGGGGGTCGCACTGAAGCTTTCTTT. Full variable domain (outside the CDR3, taken from reference TRBV25-1 and TRBJ1-1): EADIYQTPRYLVIGTGKKITLECSQTMGHDKMYWYQQDPGMELHLIHYSYGVNSTEKGDLSSESTVSRIRTEHFPLTLESARPSHTSQYLCASIRGGGRTEAFFGQGTRLTVV.

This clone was counted between two and nine times. The CDR3 loop is CASSQTGTGIRKLFF. Here the CDR3 DNA reads TGCGCCAGCAGCCAAACCGGGACAGGGATTAGAAAACTGTTTTTT. V is TRBV4-1 and J is TRBJ1-4; 9 bases fit TRBD1. With 2 bases clipped from V and 10 bases from J, the junction kept 8 bases outside the gene matches. The germline CDR1 and CDR2 sequences are MGHRA and YSYEKL. This CDR3 has 15 residues.

The chain combines TRBV29-1 with TRBJ2-5, with D perhaps TRBD2 (5 bases). The CDR3 has 12 amino acids. Between the trimmed V and J ends, which lost 7 bases and 2 bases, there was a span of 11 bases. The germline V gene encodes CDR1 SQVTM and CDR2 ANQGSEA. In DNA, the CDR3 is TGCAGCGGGTCTCGGGATCAAGAGACCCAGTACTTC. It codes for CSGSRDQETQYF.

This sequence joins TRBV7-6 and TRBJ1-2, with D perhaps TRBD1 (5 bases). Germline V gene lookup returns CDR1 SGHVS and CDR2 FNYEAQ. V shed 5 bases and J shed 8 bases, with 18 bases lying between them. The CDR3 totals 14 residues. CDR3 sequence: CASSPQRLTEGYTF. As DNA, the CDR3 is TGTGCCAGCAGCCCACAACGCCTGACAGAAGGCTACACCTTC.

The chain couples TRBV30 to TRBJ2-3, with D maybe TRBD1 (7 bases). The CDR3 extends over 15 amino acids. The germline V gene encodes CDR1 GTSNPN and CDR2 SVGIG (reference sequence). V was shortened by 4 bases and J by 1 base, with 15 bases between the two germline ends. The DNA for the CDR3 is TGTGCCTGGACGCGAGGAGGGGGCGGCACAGATACGCAGTATTTT. This encodes CAWTRGGGGTDTQYF.

Only a few counts were recorded for this clone. The chain is built from TRBV7-2 and TRBJ1-5; 10 bases are shared with TRBD1. The V segment lost 5 bases and the J segment 6 bases; nucleotides outside the gene matches: 7. The CDR3 covers 15 residues. Looked up from germline, CDR1 is SGHTA and CDR2 is FQGNSA. The CDR3 spells CASSDGTGEGQPQHF. CDR3 nucleotide sequence: TGTGCCAGCAGCGACGGGACAGGGGAAGGTCAGCCCCAGCATTTT.

This chain uses TRBV27 with TRBJ2-7; TRBD2 matches 7 bases. The CDR3 covers 16 residues. V shed 3 bases and J 5 bases; nucleotides not matched to a gene: 13. CDR1 MNHEY and CDR2 SMNVEV come from the germline V gene (reference sequence). The CDR3 nucleotides read TGTGCCAGCAGTTTGGGTTCGGGGAGGGGTAGTCACGAGCAGTACTTC. Amino acid sequence: CASSLGSGRGSHEQYF.

This chain uses TRBV4-3 with TRBJ2-1, with 11 nucleotides matching TRBD2. The germline V gene has CDR1 LGHNA and CDR2 YSLEER. The CDR3 has 16 residues. Trimming removed 4 bases from V and 5 bases from J; junction bases left unmatched: 7. In DNA, the CDR3 is TGCGCCAGCAGCCTACTTAGCGGGAGGGCCGACAATGAGCAGTTCTTC. Translation: CASSLLSGRADNEQFF.

This clone was observed a single time. The rearrangement links TRBV7-6 to TRBJ2-3; perhaps TRBD1 as D (6 bases). The CDR3 runs 17 residues. Per germline, CDR1 SGHVS and CDR2 FNYEAQ. Deletions cut 2 bases from V and 2 bases from J, with 17 bases between. CDR3 in DNA: TGTGCCAGCAGCTTAAAGGTATCAGGGGCTTCCACAGATACGCAGTATTTT. Amino acids: CASSLKVSGASTDTQYF.

The gene calls are TRBV15 and TRBJ1-2, with 7 nucleotides matching TRBD1. The CDR3 has 14 residues. J gave up 1 base and V 4 bases, and 3 bases lay outside the gene matches. Germline CDR1 and CDR2: LNHNV and YYDKDF (reference sequence). CDR3 DNA sequence: TGTGCCACCAGCACACACAGGGGTAACTATGGCTACACCTTC. Translating gives CATSTHRGNYGYTF.

The chain uses TRBV18 and TRBJ2-5; possible D gene TRBD1, 6 bases. Trimming left V 6 bases short and J 2 bases short, with 10 bases between. From germline, CDR1 is KGHSH and CDR2 LQKENI. This CDR3 spans 13 amino acids. The CDR3 nucleotides are TGTGCCAGCTCTTCCGGACAGCAAGAGACCCAGTACTTC. Translation: CASSSGQQETQYF. Combining the CDR3 with reference TRBV18 and TRBJ2-5 gives the whole variable domain NAGVMQNPRHLVRRRGQEARLRCSPMKGHSHVYWYRQLPEEGLKFMVYLQKENIIDESGMPKERFSAEFPKEGPSILRIQQVVRGDSAAYFCASSSGQQETQYFGPGTRLLVL.